These 18 T cell receptor beta chains share one sample of origin, sequenced in a study of blood T cell repertoires in COVID-19. Libraries were prepared by immunoSEQ multiplex PCR; TCRdb keeps only in-frame clonotypes and omits some of them. The profile shows around 83,000 clones, 85% to 90% of them singletons. The sequencing input was peripheral blood. These receptors came from a woman in her seventies with acute or convalescent COVID-19.

The chain is built from TRBV6-1 and TRBJ2-1; maybe TRBD1 (5 bases). The V end lost 2 bases, the J end lost 7 bases, and 6 bases lay between the germline ends. This CDR3 region has 12 residues. The V gene's germline CDR1 is MNHNS and CDR2 SASEGT. The CDR3 reads CASSEQGNEQFF. The CDR3 region has the DNA TGTGCCAGCAGTGAACAGGGAAATGAGCAGTTCTTC.

The rearrangement joins TRBV28 to TRBJ2-5; 7 nucleotides match TRBD1. Losses at the gene ends were 3 bases for V and 4 bases for J; bases not matched to a gene: 35. Per germline, CDR1 MDHEN and CDR2 SYDVKM. CDR3 length equals 24 residues. Written as DNA, the CDR3 is TGTGCCAGCAGTTTCGGGCTCTATACCGGCCAGTTTTTAATGAATGGACAGGTGGGAGAGACCCAGTACTTC. Its translation: CASSFGLYTGQFLMNGQVGETQYF. The entire variable domain, with the rest obtained from reference TRBV28 and TRBJ2-5, is as follows: DVKVTQSSRYLVKRTGEKVFLECVQDMDHENMFWYRQDPGLGLRLIYFSYDVKMKEKGDIPEGYSVSREKKERFSLILESASTNQTSMYLCASSFGLYTGQFLMNGQVGETQYFGPGTRLLVL.

The count of this clone is one. This chain uses TRBV11-2 with TRBJ1-6, with a possible D match to TRBD1 (5 bases). The CDR3 extends over 16 amino acids. The V gene's germline CDR1 is SGHAT and CDR2 FQNNGV. V was shortened by 1 base and J by 4 bases, with 11 bases between the two germline ends. CDR3 sequence reads: CASSLGYGGYNSPLHF. The CDR3 DNA reads as TGTGCCAGCAGCTTAGGCTACGGGGGATATAATTCACCCCTCCACTTT. Supplemented by reference TRBV11-2 and TRBJ1-6, the full variable domain reads EAGVAQSPRYKIIEKRQSVAFWCNPISGHATLYWYQQILGQGPKLLIQFQNNGVVDDSQLPKDRFSAERLKGVDSTLKIQPAKLEDSAVYLCASSLGYGGYNSPLHFGNGTRLTVT.

This clone was recorded only once. The chain recombines TRBV27 with TRBJ2-5, with a weak D call TRBD1 (6 bases). V gave up 8 bases and J gave up 4 bases, with 17 bases separating them. The germline CDR1 and CDR2 sequences are MNHEY and SMNVEV (reference sequence). This CDR3 comprises 14 residues. CDR3 residues: CASRAGRGIETQYF. The CDR3 DNA reads TGTGCCAGCCGGGCCGGCAGGGGAATAGAGACCCAGTACTTC.

This clone has just a few counts. The V call is TRBV11-3, the J call TRBJ2-3; TRBD1 matches at 9 bases. CDR3 length: 15 amino acids. J gave up 2 bases and V 6 bases, and 6 bases lay outside the gene matches. CDR1 and CDR2 from the germline V gene are SGHNT and YENEEA. The CDR3 reads CASSLGQGTTDTQYF. The CDR3 nucleotides are TGTGCCAGCAGTCTAGGACAGGGGACCACAGATACGCAGTATTTT.

The CDR3 sequence: CASSLDLYGKGTDTQYF. Written as DNA, the CDR3 is TGTGCCAGCAGCTTAGATCTTTACGGGAAGGGCACAGATACGCAGTATTTT. The chain employs TRBV11-2 and TRBJ2-3, with D perhaps matching TRBD2 (5 bases). Germline V gives CDR1 SGHAT, CDR2 FQNNGV. Deletions cut 0 bases from V and 1 base from J, with 14 bases between. This CDR3 comprises 17 residues. Together with reference TRBV11-2 and TRBJ2-3, the CDR3 gives the full variable domain: EAGVAQSPRYKIIEKRQSVAFWCNPISGHATLYWYQQILGQGPKLLIQFQNNGVVDDSQLPKDRFSAERLKGVDSTLKIQPAKLEDSAVYLCASSLDLYGKGTDTQYFGPGTRLTVL.

The chain has TRBV11-3 and TRBJ2-1; the D gene is possibly TRBD1 (5 bases). Germline V gene lookup returns CDR1 SGHNT and CDR2 YENEEA. The CDR3 covers 14 residues. V was shortened by 5 bases and J by 2 bases, with 10 bases between the two germline ends. The CDR3: CASSPQGPYNEQFF. The CDR3 DNA follows: TGTGCCAGCAGCCCCCAGGGCCCCTACAATGAGCAGTTCTTC.

This clone has a single count. The chain combines TRBV9 with TRBJ2-3; D perhaps matches TRBD1 (6 bases). With 1 base removed from V and 3 bases from J, the gap between germline ends came to 18 bases. Germline V lookup: CDR1 SGDLS, CDR2 YYNGEE. The CDR3 totals 17 residues. The CDR3 DNA is TGTGCCAGCAGCGTACCCGCCGGGACACAATATACAGATACGCAGTATTTT. Its translation is CASSVPAGTQYTDTQYF.

The V and J genes are TRBV11-2 and TRBJ1-4; tentatively, D is TRBD1 (6 bases). With 6 bases removed from V and 8 bases from J, the gap between germline ends came to 13 bases. Germline CDR1 SGHAT, CDR2 FQNNGV. The CDR3 runs 13 residues. CDR3 sequence (DNA): TGTGCCAGCAGAACCGAGAGGGGGGAAAAACTGTTTTTT. Protein: CASRTERGEKLFF.

This rearrangement joins TRBV11-3 to TRBJ2-3; a weak D match, TRBD2 (6 bases). Trimming shortened V by 5 bases and J by 2 bases, and 14 bases separated the two germline ends. This CDR3 comprises 15 residues. The V gene's germline CDR1 is SGHNT and CDR2 YENEEA. The CDR3 region has the DNA TGTGCCAGCAGCAGGGAGGAACCCATCACAGATACGCAGTATTTT. It specifies CASSREEPITDTQYF. The full variable domain, its missing parts supplied by reference TRBV11-3 and TRBJ2-3, is EAGVVQSPRYKIIEKKQPVAFWCNPISGHNTLYWYLQNLGQGPELLIRYENEEAVDDSQLPKDRFSAERLKGVDSTLKIQPAELGDSAVYLCASSREEPITDTQYFGPGTRLTVL.

CDR3 nucleotides: TGTGCCAGCAGCTTAGGGACTACATGGGAAGCTGAAGCTTTCTTT. Encoded protein: CASSLGTTWEAEAFF. The V gene is TRBV7-8, the J gene TRBJ1-1; D remains ambiguous. CDR3 size: 15 residues. The germline CDR1 and CDR2 sequences are SGHVS and FQNEAQ. The V end lost 1 base, the J end lost 6 bases, and 15 bases lay between the germline ends.

The chain uses TRBV5-6 and TRBJ1-6; maybe TRBD1 (6 bases). Germline V gives CDR1 SGHDT, CDR2 YYEEEE. V lost 3 bases and J lost 10, with 14 bases in between. The CDR3 is made up of 14 amino acids. In DNA, the CDR3 is TGTGCCAGCAGCTCCGACAGGTCTCTATCACCCCTCCACTTT. It specifies CASSSDRSLSPLHF.

This chain joins TRBV7-9 and TRBJ2-6, with a weak D call TRBD1 (6 bases). CDR3 length: 15 amino acids. The germline V and J ends were trimmed by 6 bases and 4 bases, with 13 bases remaining between them. Germline V gene lookup returns CDR1 SEHNR and CDR2 FQNEAQ (reference sequence). The CDR3 reads CASSQGRAGANVLTF. The CDR3 DNA reads TGTGCCAGCAGTCAGGGGCGGGCCGGGGCCAACGTCCTGACTTTC.

The chain carries TRBV4-1 and TRBJ1-1, with D hard to call. V lost 6 bases, J lost 1 base, and 12 bases lay in between. The germline gives CDR1 MGHRA, CDR2 YSYEKL. The CDR3 spans 14 residues. This CDR3 reads CASRSFRGNTEAFF. The CDR3 DNA sequence: TGCGCCAGCAGGAGTTTTCGGGGGAACACTGAAGCTTTCTTT.

This chain joins TRBV5-1 and TRBJ2-1, with 10 bases matching TRBD1. The CDR3 is made up of 16 amino acids. Trimming at V came to 4 bases and at J to 4 bases, leaving 8 bases not matched to a gene. From germline, CDR1 is SGHRS and CDR2 YFSETQ. The CDR3 protein is CASSEGQGLQYNEQFF. For the CDR3, the DNA is TGCGCCAGCAGCGAGGGACAGGGGTTACAGTACAATGAGCAGTTCTTC.

This clone was found once. V usage is TRBV19 and J usage is TRBJ1-1; 7 bases are a match to TRBD1. CDR1 and CDR2 from the germline V gene are LNHDA and SQIVND (reference sequence). V lost 3 bases to trimming and J lost 5 bases; unmatched junction nucleotides: 9. The CDR3 contains 15 residues. CDR3 protein: CASSMGDSRFTEAFF. In DNA form, the CDR3 reads TGTGCCAGTAGTATGGGGGACAGCAGGTTTACTGAAGCTTTCTTT.

This sequence joins TRBV4-1 and TRBJ2-1; 10 nucleotides align to TRBD2. The CDR3 covers 18 residues. Per the germline V gene, CDR1 is MGHRA and CDR2 is YSYEKL. V shed 1 base and J 4 bases; nucleotides not matched to a gene: 10. CDR3: CASSQAFTSAGGYNEQFF. The CDR3 DNA sequence: TGCGCCAGCAGCCAAGCTTTTACCTCAGCGGGAGGGTACAATGAGCAGTTCTTC.

The chain couples TRBV19 to TRBJ2-3; D not resolved. This CDR3 contains 12 residues. Trimming removed 3 bases from V and 7 bases from J, with 8 bases in between. The V gene's germline CDR1 is LNHDA and CDR2 SQIVND (reference sequence). The CDR3 nucleotides are TGTGCCAGTAGTATCCCCCAAAATACGCAGTATTTT. It is translated as CASSIPQNTQYF.